Listed below are T cell receptor beta chains from one sample, sequenced in a study of regulatory T cells in long-lasting Graves disease. MiXCR, run by TCRdb on the multiplex PCR reads, gives a single entry per CDR3 protein. Of 680,000 or so distinct CDR3 sequences listed, 16% are singletons. The same specimen was also included in a second study, on T cells in Graves' hyperthyroidism and ophthalmopathy.

Sequencing used peripheral blood mononuclear cells (PBMCs), obtained at new diagnosis, from a patient treated with antithyroid drugs. These receptors were obtained from a woman aged 25-40 years with Graves disease. The CDR3 runs from the conserved cysteine through the conserved F or W. Each record gives: D gene, clone size, J gene, V gene, CDR3 DNA, CDR3 protein. The D gene is left open where the match is weak. Expanded clones are given a class, and other clones once, few, many or no size at all.

>.|few|TRBJ2-7|TRBV28
TGTGCCAGCAGTTTAGCAGTACCCCCCTACGAGCAGTACTTC
CASSLAVPPYEQYF
>TRBD1|few|TRBJ2-2|TRBV11-2
TGTGCCAGCAGCTTAGGACAGGGTTCAGATGTATTACAGGACACCGGGGAGCTGTTTTTT
CASSLGQGSDVLQDTGELFF
>TRBD1|many|TRBJ1-5|TRBV6-1
TGTGCCAGCAGGGGGGACAGGGCCGACAATCAGCCCCAGCATTTT
CASRGDRADNQPQHF
>TRBD1|.|TRBJ2-2|TRBV19
TGTGCCAGTAGTACGGGGACAGGGGGCGCCGGGGAGCTGTTTTTT
CASSTGTGGAGELFF
>.|many|TRBJ2-1|TRBV28
TGTGCCAGCACCCCGCCAATCACCAGACTCACTAATGAGCAGTTCTTC
CASTPPITRLTNEQFF
>.|.|TRBJ1-4|TRBV6-1
TGTGCCAGCAGTGGAGACGGGCAGGGTGTAGAAAAACTGTTTTTT
CASSGDGQGVEKLFF
>TRBD2|.|TRBJ2-3|TRBV2
TGTGCCAGCATTGGCGGGAGGGCCGCCACAGATACGCAGTATTTT
CASIGGRAATDTQYF
>TRBD1|few|TRBJ2-7|TRBV18
TGTGCCAGCTCACCAAGCCGGGACAGACCCTACGAGCAGTACTTC
CASSPSRDRPYEQYF
>TRBD2|many|TRBJ2-1|TRBV28
TGTGCCACCGGGACTAGTTTAGGTGAGCAGTTCTTC
CATGTSLGEQFF
>TRBD1|.|TRBJ2-5|TRBV3-1
TGTGCCAGCAGCCAAGTCGGGACAGCTAAAGAGACCCAGTACTTC
CASSQVGTAKETQYF
>.|few|TRBJ2-5|TRBV15
TGTGCCACCAGCAGAGGGACAGAGACCCAGTACTTC
CATSRGTETQYF
>.|.|TRBJ2-7|TRBV30
TGTGCCTGGAGTGTGGGAACGGTCTCCTACGAGCAGTACTTC
CAWSVGTVSYEQYF
>TRBD2|few|TRBJ2-1|TRBV24-1
TGTGCCACCAGTGATTCCCCGGGACTAGCGGGAAATGAGCAGTTCTTC
CATSDSPGLAGNEQFF
>.|many|TRBJ1-3|TRBV7-3
TGTGCCAGCAGGGAGGGATCTGGAAACACCATATATTTT
CASREGSGNTIYF
>TRBD1|.|TRBJ2-1|TRBV5-1
TGCGCCAGCAGCGTGAAAACCGGGACAGCGTACAATGAGCAGTTCTTC
CASSVKTGTAYNEQFF
>TRBD1|few|TRBJ1-1|TRBV7-9
TGTGCCAGCAGCCCGACAGGGTTGCGGGGAGCTTTCTTT
CASSPTGLRGAFF
>.|few|TRBJ1-5|TRBV6-1
TGTGCCAGCAACAATCCAGGGGTTACTCATCAGCCCCAGCATTTT
CASNNPGVTHQPQHF
>.|many|TRBJ1-1|TRBV10-1
TGCGCCAGCAGTGAGTCGAGCCAGGGGCGACGGGCTTTCTTT
CASSESSQGRRAFF
>TRBD2|many|TRBJ2-1|TRBV2
TGTGCCAGCCAATTACTAGCGGGAGGGCCAAATGAGCAGTTCTTC
CASQLLAGGPNEQFF
>TRBD1|.|TRBJ2-7|TRBV18
TGTGCCAGCTCAACACCTTCCGGGACAGTTCCTTATGAGCAGTACTTC
CASSTPSGTVPYEQYF
>.|few|TRBJ2-1|TRBV7-2
TGTGCCAGCAGCGCAGGTATAGCCCGGAGGGATTACAATGAGCAGTTCTTC
CASSAGIARRDYNEQFF
>.|few|TRBJ1-4|TRBV7-2
TGTGCCAGCAGCTTATTGGACAGCCGAGGAAAACTGTTTTTT
CASSLLDSRGKLFF
>.|many|TRBJ2-5|TRBV2
TGTGCCAGCAGTGAAGTGGCAGGCCAAGAGACCCAGTACTTC
CASSEVAGQETQYF
>TRBD1|.|TRBJ2-1|TRBV20-1
TGCAGTGCCAGTAGCGACAGGGGAGATGAGCAGTTCTTC
CSASSDRGDEQFF
>.|.|TRBJ2-6|TRBV24-1
TGTGCCACCAGTGATTTGTTTGCTGAAACTGATGGGGCCAACGTCATGACTTTC
CATSDLFAETDGANVMTF
>.|.|TRBJ2-2|TRBV7-9
TGTGCCAGCAGTCGTACCGGGGGCTCGGGGGCCGGGGAGCTGTTTTTT
CASSRTGGSGAGELFF
>TRBD1|many|TRBJ2-3|TRBV28
TGTGCCAGCAGCTTCCCCGGGACAGGGGCGGATACGCAGTATTTT
CASSFPGTGADTQYF